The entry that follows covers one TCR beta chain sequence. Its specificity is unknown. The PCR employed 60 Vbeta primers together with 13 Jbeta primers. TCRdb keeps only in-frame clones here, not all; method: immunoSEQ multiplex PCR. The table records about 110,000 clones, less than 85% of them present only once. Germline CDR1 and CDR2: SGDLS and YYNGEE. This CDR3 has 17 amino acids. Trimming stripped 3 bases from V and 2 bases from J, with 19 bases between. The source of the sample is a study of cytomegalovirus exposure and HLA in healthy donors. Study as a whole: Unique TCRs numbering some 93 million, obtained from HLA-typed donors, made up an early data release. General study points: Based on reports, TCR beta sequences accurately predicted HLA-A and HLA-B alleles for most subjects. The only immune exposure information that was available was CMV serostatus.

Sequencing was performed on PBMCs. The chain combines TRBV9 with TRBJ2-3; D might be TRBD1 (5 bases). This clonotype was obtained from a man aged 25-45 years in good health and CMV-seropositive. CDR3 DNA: TGTGCCAGCAGCGCGGTATCTGGGGCTGCAGACACAGATACGCAGTATTTT. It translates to CASSAVSGAADTDTQYF.